A single T cell receptor (beta chain) is shown here with its context. The data are from a study of blood T cell repertoires in COVID-19. Study details: T cells, B-cell-depleted T cells, or PBMCs provided the cDNA or gDNA that served as material.

This CDR3 has 15 residues. V was pared by 2 bases and J by 3 bases, with 13 bases between. CDR1 and CDR2 (germline): MNHEY, SVGAGI. Per the original data handling: Researchers report that nucleated cell counts were estimated from reference gene primer amplification. Sequencing was performed with immunoSEQ multiplex PCR; in TCRdb, only in-frame clones are kept and a portion is missing. V, J and clone size are those of that table, while D and trimming were read from the DNA. Found here are some 200,000 clones, just under 85% of them singletons; the top ten hold 1.3%. Those enrolled, adults aged roughly 18 to 89 years, came from about two dozen US areas. Participant-given clinical history determined each cohort assignment.

The chain carries TRBV6-5 and TRBJ1-2, with D maybe TRBD1 (6 bases). The specimen sequenced was PBMCs or T cells enriched from blood (not recorded which). The clonotype originates from a woman between 40 and 55 years old with acute COVID-19. The CDR3 is CASSYGQGIYYGYTF. The DNA for the CDR3 is TGTGCCAGCAGTTACGGGCAGGGGATTTACTATGGCTACACCTTC.